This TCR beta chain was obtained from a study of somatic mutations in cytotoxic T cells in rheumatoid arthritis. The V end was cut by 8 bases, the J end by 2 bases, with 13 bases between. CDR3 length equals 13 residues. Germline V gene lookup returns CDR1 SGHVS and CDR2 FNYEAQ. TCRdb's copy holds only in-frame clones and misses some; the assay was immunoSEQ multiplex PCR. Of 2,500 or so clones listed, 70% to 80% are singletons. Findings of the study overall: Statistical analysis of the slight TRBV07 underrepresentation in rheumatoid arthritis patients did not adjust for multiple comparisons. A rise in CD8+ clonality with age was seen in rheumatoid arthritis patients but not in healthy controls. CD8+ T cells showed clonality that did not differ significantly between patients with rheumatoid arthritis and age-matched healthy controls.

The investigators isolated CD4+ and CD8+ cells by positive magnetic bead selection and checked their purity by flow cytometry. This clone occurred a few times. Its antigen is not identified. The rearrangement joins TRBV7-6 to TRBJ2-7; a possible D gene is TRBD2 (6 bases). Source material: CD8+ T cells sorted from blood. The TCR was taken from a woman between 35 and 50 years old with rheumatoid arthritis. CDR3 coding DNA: TGTGCCAGCTCCAGCGGGTCCACCTACGAGCAGTACTTC. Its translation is CASSSGSTYEQYF.